This T cell receptor (beta chain) was sequenced in a study of T cells in Graves' hyperthyroidism and ophthalmopathy. Notes on the study in general: Also found in blood were most expanded thyroid clonotypes above 0.001.

A note on this clonotype: The antigen remains undetermined.

This CDR3 is built from 13 residues. The V end lost 0 bases, the J end lost 2 bases, and 6 bases lay between the germline ends. Germline CDR1 SGDLS, CDR2 YYNGEE. RNA transcripts provided the source from which TCR beta CDR3 regions were amplified. Using the HTBI primer set, a first-round RT-PCR was run on the TCR CDR3. MiXCR was run by TCRdb on the multiplex PCR reads, yielding one entry per CDR3 protein. Here the sample spans around 660,000 distinct CDR3 sequences, about 45% being singletons. The source is an adult man with Graves' disease, either hyperthyroidism or ophthalmopathy (not recorded which). Sequencing was performed on peripheral blood or thyroid tissue (not recorded which). The rearrangement joins TRBV9 to TRBJ2-7; D may be TRBD1 or TRBD2 (5 bases each). The CDR3 sequence is CASSVGDAYEQYF. CDR3 coding DNA: TGTGCCAGCAGCGTAGGGGACGCCTACGAGCAGTACTTC. The entire variable domain, with the rest obtained from reference TRBV9 and TRBJ2-7, is as follows: DSGVTQTPKHLITATGQRVTLRCSPRSGDLSVYWYQQSLDQGLQFLIQYYNGEERAKGNILERFSAQQFPDLHSELNLSSLELGDSALYFCASSVGDAYEQYFGPGTRLTVT.